This TCR beta chain was captured by sequencing in a study of T cell changes during pregnancy in multiple sclerosis (dated by TCRdb to between 2018 and 2020). The study in broad terms: In women with multiple sclerosis, the researchers looked at how the T cell repertoire shifted as pregnancy progressed.

Library creation used the immunoSEQ multiplex PCR assay. Drawn from immuneACCESS, this table holds only the in-frame rearrangements with V and J called that TCRdb kept. Clones are partly lost; checked studies trace under half to an unresolved V gene and leave the rest unexplained. In this sample the table shows some 62,000 clones, about 92% of which occur a single time. The ten top clones hold 2.5% to 3% of the sample. V loses 3 bases, J loses 3 bases, and the germline ends lie 6 bases apart. From its cysteine to its phenylalanine, the CDR3 spans 13 amino acids. Only the CDR3 portion is preserved as DNA: 39 bases, with reading frame beginning at the first base. Via the germline V gene (reference sequence), CDR1 is SEHNR and CDR2 FQNEAQ. In the case of this clone: Its antigen is currently not known. Per-base quality was not reported, and no clone a single base away is much larger than it.

Source: peripheral blood, taken in the second trimester of pregnancy. Rearrangement joined TRBV7-9 to TRBJ1-5; the D gene cannot be named for sure. This clonotype was obtained from a female donor in good health, enrolled as a control in a pregnancy study. This receptor carries the CDR3 CASSFSSNQPQHF. The base sequence is TGTGCCAGCAGCTTTTCATCCAATCAGCCCCAGCATTTT.